Sequencing of this TCR beta chain was carried out in a study of human T cells and chemical hapten exposure. Using its own MiXCR run on the RACE reads, TCRdb lists one record per CDR3 protein. This sample has 240,000 or so distinct CDR3 sequences, with about 8.1% found just once. The ends were cut back, 0 bases at V and 1 base at J, with 10 bases in the middle. The germline gives CDR1 LGHNA, CDR2 YSLEER. The CDR3 length is 15 residues. This clonotype was counted between two and nine times. The time point: pre-sensitization, week 0. As for treatment: therapeutic diphenylcyclopropenone sensitization with weekly scalp DPC.

The chain is built from TRBV4-3 and TRBJ2-7; possible D gene TRBD2, 5 bases. Sequenced material: whole blood, taken in connection with sensitization to the hapten diphenylcyclopropenone (DPC). This clonotype was obtained from a woman aged 40 to 55 with alopecia areata. Some clones in this sample may be carry-over from other donors' samples. The CDR3 DNA sequence: TGCGCCAGCAGCCAAGATTCGCCGGGGTCCTACGAGCAGTACTTC. This codes for CASSQDSPGSYEQYF.